This T cell receptor beta chain is from a study of beta chain features in type 1 diabetes. Sorted CD4+ subsets: naive, central memory, regulatory, stem cell-like memory (CD45RO/CCR7/CD25/CD127/CD95/CD27 panel). The entirety of the isolated RNA underwent reverse transcription, so expressed TCRB transcripts were sequenced. Repertoires were generated with immunoSEQ multiplex PCR, while TCRdb's copy carries only in-frame clones and drops some. The sample lists 240,000 or so clones; 68% were seen once. Looked up from germline, CDR1 is SQVTM and CDR2 is ANQGSEA. CDR3 length: 13 amino acids. With 6 bases removed from V and 1 base from J, the gap between germline ends came to 12 bases. As regards this clone: Its antigen is not known.

Study-wide findings and caveats: In these data, an HLA type influence on TCRB rearrangement remained unresolved. The naive, central memory and Treg TCRB repertoires showed an apparent similarity that was greater among patients than among healthy donors.

The sequenced sample was naive CD4+ T cells from blood. The receptor comes from a man aged 25-45 years in good health. This chain uses TRBV29-1 with TRBJ2-5; possible D gene TRBD1, 6 bases. The CDR3 region has the DNA TGCAGCGTCCGCCGGGACACCCAAGAGACCCAGTACTTC. Amino acid sequence: CSVRRDTQETQYF. Combining the CDR3 with reference TRBV29-1 and TRBJ2-5 gives the whole variable domain SAVISQKPSRDICQRGTSLTIQCQVDSQVTMMFWYRQQPGQSLTLIATANQGSEATYESGFVIDKFPISRPNLTFSTLTVSNMSPEDSSIYLCSVRRDTQETQYFGPGTRLLVL.